This TCR beta chain derives from a study of T cells expressing NK-cell markers (dated by TCRdb to the early 2020s). For context, the study as a whole: In sorted CD3+CD56+NKG2C+, CD3+CD56+NKG2C- and CD3+CD56-NKG2C+ T-cell subsets from about 8 donors, TCR beta-chain repertoires were profiled. Of the eight sequenced donors, seven were found to be HCMV-seropositive and one was found to be HCMV-seronegative. The study sequenced eight donors, all healthy volunteers chosen at random: three men and five women. Libraries were sequenced as 2 x 150 bp reads on Illumina HiSeq 2000/2500, MiSeq or NextSeq.

Measured from the cysteine to the phenylalanine, the CDR3 is 14 residues long. The nucleotide record is missing. CDR1 and CDR2 are read off the germline V gene as SQVTM and ANQGSEA. The paper's findings and limits, for the study overall: Those dominant clonotypes were again the most abundant among CD3+CD56-NKG2C+ cells in a few donors, at roughly 25-60.1%. For five or six donors, the dominant CD3+CD56+NKG2C+ clonotypes were among the top 10 CD8+ clonotypes and accounted for about 1.0-8% of CD8+ T cells. Whether the expanded NKG2C-expressing T cell clones were specific for HCMV antigens remained unclear.

HCMV serostatus was determined by detecting HCMV-specific IgG in serum with a commercial ELISA kit. Peripheral blood mononuclear cells were isolated from blood by Ficoll density gradient centrifugation. Remarks on this clonotype: It has no known antigen specificity.

Sequencing used an Illumina HiSeq 2000. 5'RACE template switching, by which a universal primer site and unique molecular identifiers were added, was used to make TCR beta cDNA libraries. Priming for cDNA synthesis came from the TCR beta constant segment, and two successive PCR amplification steps followed. Per the original workflow: MIGEC handled demultiplexing of the reads and grouping by UMI, while MiTCR was used to assemble and quantify clonotypes. To remove erroneous sequences, TCR cDNA sequences were retained only when supported by two or more reads. The tcR package was used for downstream repertoire analysis, and clonotypes were matched across fractions by CDR3 nucleotide sequence plus V segment. VDJmatch was used to annotate antigen specificity against VDJdb, with one amino acid substitution in CDR3 allowed. Based on TCRdb reprocessing of the reads, there is one entry per CDR3 protein sequence, and DNA is missing. What appears here as the V and J calls and clone size reflects TCRdb's work, not the paper's. For this sample, the table gives roughly 110,000 distinct CDR3 sequences. Approximately 17% of the sample comes from the top ten.

The chain is encoded by TRBV29-1 joined to TRBJ2-1; TCRdb designates TRBD2, a call that cannot be tested without DNA. Sequencing was carried out using blood T cells: a sorted CD56 or NKG2C T cell subset, CD4+ or CD8+ T cells, or bulk PBMC T cells (not recorded which). The TCR was taken from a woman aged 18 to 75 in good health. The CDR3 reads as follows: CSVALAGDYNEQFF.